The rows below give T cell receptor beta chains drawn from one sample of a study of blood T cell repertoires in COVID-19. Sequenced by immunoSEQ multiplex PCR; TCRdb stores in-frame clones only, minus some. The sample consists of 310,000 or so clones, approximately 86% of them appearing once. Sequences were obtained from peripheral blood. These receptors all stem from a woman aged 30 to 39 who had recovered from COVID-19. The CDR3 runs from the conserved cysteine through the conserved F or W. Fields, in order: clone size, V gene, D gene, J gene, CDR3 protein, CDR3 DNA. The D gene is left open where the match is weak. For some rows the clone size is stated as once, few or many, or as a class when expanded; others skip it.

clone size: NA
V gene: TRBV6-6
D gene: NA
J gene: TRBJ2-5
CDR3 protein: CASSHKETQYF
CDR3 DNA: TGTGCCAGCAGTCACAAAGAGACCCAGTACTTC

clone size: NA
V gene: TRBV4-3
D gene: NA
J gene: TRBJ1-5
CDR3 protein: CASGSGESQPQHF
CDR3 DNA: TGCGCCAGCGGTTCAGGGGAGAGTCAGCCCCAGCATTTT

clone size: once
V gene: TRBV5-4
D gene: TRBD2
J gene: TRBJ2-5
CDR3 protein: CASSSSPRAGEETQYF
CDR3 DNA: TGTGCCAGCAGCTCTTCCCCCCGGGCGGGAGAGGAGACCCAGTACTTC

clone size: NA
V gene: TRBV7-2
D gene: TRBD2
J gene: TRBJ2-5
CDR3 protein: CASSLTSGRARETQYF
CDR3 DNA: TGTGCCAGCAGTTTGACTAGCGGGAGGGCCCGGGAGACCCAGTACTTC

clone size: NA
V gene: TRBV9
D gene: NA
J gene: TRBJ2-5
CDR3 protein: CASSVGATRETQYF
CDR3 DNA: TGTGCCAGCAGCGTGGGGGCCACAAGAGAGACCCAGTACTTC

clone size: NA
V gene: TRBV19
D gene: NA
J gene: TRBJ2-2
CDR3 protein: CASSTSLQNTGELFF
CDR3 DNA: TGTGCCAGTAGTACGTCCTTACAGAACACCGGGGAGCTGTTTTTT

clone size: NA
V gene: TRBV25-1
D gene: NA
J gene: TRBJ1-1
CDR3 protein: CASGAGRVTEAFF
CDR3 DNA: TGTGCCAGTGGGGCAGGGAGGGTCACTGAAGCTTTCTTT

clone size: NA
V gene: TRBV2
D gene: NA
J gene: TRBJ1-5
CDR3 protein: CASSLDMSNQPQHF
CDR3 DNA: TGTGCCAGCAGTTTGGACATGAGCAATCAGCCCCAGCATTTT

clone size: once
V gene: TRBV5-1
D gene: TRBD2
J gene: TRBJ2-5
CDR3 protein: CASSLELAGQETQYF
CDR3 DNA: TGCGCCAGCAGCTTGGAACTAGCGGGACAAGAGACCCAGTACTTC

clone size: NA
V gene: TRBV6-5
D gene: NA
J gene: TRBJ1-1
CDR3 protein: CATSNGGNTEAFF
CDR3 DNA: TGTGCCACCTCAAACGGAGGCAACACTGAAGCTTTCTTT

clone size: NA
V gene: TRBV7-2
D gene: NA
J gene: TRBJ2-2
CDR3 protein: CASSLEGGMNTGELFF
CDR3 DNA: TGTGCCAGCAGCTTAGAAGGGGGAATGAACACCGGGGAGCTGTTTTTT

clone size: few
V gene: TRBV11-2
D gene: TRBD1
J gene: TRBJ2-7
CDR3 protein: CASSPRDRVVEQYF
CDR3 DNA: TGTGCCAGCAGCCCCCGGGACAGGGTGGTCGAGCAGTACTTC

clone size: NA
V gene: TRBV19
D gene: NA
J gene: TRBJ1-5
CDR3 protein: CASSIGGNQPQHF
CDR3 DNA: TGTGCCAGTAGTATCGGGGGGAATCAGCCCCAGCATTTT

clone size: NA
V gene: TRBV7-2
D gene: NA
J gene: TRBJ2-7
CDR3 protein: CASSPARTIGYEQYF
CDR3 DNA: TGTGCCAGCAGCCCTGCCAGGACTATAGGTTACGAGCAGTACTTC

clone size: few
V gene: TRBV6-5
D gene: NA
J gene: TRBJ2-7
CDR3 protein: CASGRRDEQYF
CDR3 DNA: TGTGCCAGCGGTAGACGGGATGAGCAGTACTTC

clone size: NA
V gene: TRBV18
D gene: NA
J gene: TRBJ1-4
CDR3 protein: CASSQGFNEKLFF
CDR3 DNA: TGTGCCAGCTCACAGGGGTTTAATGAAAAACTGTTTTTT

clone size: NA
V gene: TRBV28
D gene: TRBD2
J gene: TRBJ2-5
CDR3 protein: CASSLTSGRYETQYF
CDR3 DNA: TGTGCCAGCAGCCTGACTAGCGGGAGGTATGAGACCCAGTACTTC

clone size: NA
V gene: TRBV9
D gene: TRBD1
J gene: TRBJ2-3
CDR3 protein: CASSVWDRGTDTQYF
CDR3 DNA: TGTGCCAGCAGCGTATGGGACAGGGGCACAGATACGCAGTATTTT

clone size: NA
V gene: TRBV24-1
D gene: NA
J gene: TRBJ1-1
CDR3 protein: CATSDDRLASTEAFF
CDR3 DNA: TGTGCCACCAGTGATGACCGCCTAGCAAGCACTGAAGCTTTCTTT

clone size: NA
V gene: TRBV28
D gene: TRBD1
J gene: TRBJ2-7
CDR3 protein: CASSFRGPTGEQYF
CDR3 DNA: TGTGCCAGCAGTTTCAGGGGGCCTACGGGCGAGCAGTACTTC

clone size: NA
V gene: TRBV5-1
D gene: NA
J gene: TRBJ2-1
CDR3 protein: CASSKTALMGNEQFF
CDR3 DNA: TGCGCCAGCAGCAAGACAGCCCTGATGGGCAATGAGCAGTTCTTC

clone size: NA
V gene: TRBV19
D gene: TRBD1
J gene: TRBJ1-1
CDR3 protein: CASSETPGTANTEAFF
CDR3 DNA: TGTGCCAGTAGTGAGACCCCCGGGACAGCGAACACTGAAGCTTTCTTT

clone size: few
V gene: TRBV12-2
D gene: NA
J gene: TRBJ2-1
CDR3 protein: CASRSSNEQFF
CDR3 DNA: TGTGCAAGTCGCTCCAGCAATGAGCAGTTCTTC

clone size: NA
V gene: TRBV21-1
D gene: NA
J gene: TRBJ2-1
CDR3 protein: CASSHPRAIF
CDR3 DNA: TGTGCCAGCAGCCATCCGAGGGCGATCTTC

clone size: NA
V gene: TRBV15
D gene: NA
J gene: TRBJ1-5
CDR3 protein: CATSRDGAGNSQHF
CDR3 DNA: TGTGCCACCAGCAGAGATGGGGCAGGGAATAGCCAGCATTTT

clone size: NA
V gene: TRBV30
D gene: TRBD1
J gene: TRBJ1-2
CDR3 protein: CAWSVQGATRGYTF
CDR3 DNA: TGTGCCTGGAGTGTACAGGGGGCGACCCGCGGCTACACCTTC

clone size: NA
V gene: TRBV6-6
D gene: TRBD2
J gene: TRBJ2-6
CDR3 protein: CASSRSGTSFSGANVLTF
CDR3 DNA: TGTGCCAGCAGTAGATCCGGGACTAGCTTCTCCGGGGCCAACGTCCTGACTTTC

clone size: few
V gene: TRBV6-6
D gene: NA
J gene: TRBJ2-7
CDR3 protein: CASSSTVYEQYF
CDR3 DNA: TGTGCCAGCAGTTCCACGGTCTACGAGCAGTACTTC

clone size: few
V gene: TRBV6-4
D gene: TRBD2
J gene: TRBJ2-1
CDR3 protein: CASSERLAGGDEQFF
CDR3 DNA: TGTGCCAGCAGTGAGCGTCTAGCGGGGGGGGATGAGCAGTTCTTC

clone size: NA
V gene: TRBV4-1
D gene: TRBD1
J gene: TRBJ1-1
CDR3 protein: CASSRGQAQNTEAFF
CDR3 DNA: TGCGCCAGCAGCCGTGGACAGGCCCAAAACACTGAAGCTTTCTTT

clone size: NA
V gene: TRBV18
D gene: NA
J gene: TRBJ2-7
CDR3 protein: CASSTGNYEQYF
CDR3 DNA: TGTGCCAGCTCAACAGGGAACTACGAGCAGTACTTC

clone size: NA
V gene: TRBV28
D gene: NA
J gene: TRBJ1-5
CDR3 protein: CASSSLSQGLINQPQHF
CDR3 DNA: TGTGCCAGCAGTTCCCTCTCACAAGGACTGATAAATCAGCCCCAGCATTTT

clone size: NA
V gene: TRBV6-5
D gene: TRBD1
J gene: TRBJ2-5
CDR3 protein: CASSYLTGQETQYF
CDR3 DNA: TGTGCCAGCAGTTACCTGACAGGGCAAGAGACCCAGTACTTC

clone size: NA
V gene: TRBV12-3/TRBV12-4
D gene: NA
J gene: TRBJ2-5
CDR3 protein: CASSFVSQETQYF
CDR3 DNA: TGTGCCAGCAGTTTTGTGAGTCAAGAGACCCAGTACTTC

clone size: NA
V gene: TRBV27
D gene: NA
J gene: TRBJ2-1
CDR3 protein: CASSPLGLYNEQFF
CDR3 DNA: TGTGCCAGCAGTCCCTTGGGACTGTACAATGAGCAGTTCTTC

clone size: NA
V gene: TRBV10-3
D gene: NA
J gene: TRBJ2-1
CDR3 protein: CAISEGPNGNEQFF
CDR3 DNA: TGTGCCATCAGTGAGGGGCCGAATGGCAATGAGCAGTTCTTC

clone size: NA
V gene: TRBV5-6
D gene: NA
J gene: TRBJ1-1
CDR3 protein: CASSPLTLTEVNTEAFF
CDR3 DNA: TGTGCCAGCAGCCCACTTACCCTGACAGAAGTGAACACTGAAGCTTTCTTT

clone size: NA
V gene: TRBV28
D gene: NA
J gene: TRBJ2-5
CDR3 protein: CASSFERQYSETQYF
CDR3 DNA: TGTGCCAGCAGTTTTGAAAGACAGTATTCAGAGACCCAGTACTTC

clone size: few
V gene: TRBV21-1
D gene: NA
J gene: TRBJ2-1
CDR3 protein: CASSNRKREDLYNEQFF
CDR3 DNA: TGTGCCAGCAGCAATCGTAAGCGGGAGGATCTATACAATGAGCAGTTCTTC

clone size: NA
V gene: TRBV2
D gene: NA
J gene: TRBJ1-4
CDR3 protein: CASSESGYATNEKLFF
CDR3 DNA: TGTGCCAGCAGTGAATCAGGGTACGCAACTAATGAAAAACTGTTTTTT

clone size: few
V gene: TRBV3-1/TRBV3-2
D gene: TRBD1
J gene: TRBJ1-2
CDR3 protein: CASSQRDSKNYGYTF
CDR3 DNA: TGTGCCAGCAGCCAGAGGGACAGCAAGAACTATGGCTACACCTTC

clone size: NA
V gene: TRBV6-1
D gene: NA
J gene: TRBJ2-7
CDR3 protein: CASSERTYSYEQYF
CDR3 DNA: TGTGCCAGCAGTGAACGGACTTACTCCTACGAGCAGTACTTC

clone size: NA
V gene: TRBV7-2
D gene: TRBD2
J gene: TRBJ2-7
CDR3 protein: CASSLGGTSALYEQYF
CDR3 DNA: TGTGCCAGCAGCTTAGGTGGGACTAGTGCATTGTACGAGCAGTACTTC

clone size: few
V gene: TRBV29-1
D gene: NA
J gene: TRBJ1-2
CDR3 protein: CSVWEFPQNYGYTF
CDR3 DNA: TGCAGCGTGTGGGAGTTCCCACAAAACTATGGCTACACCTTC

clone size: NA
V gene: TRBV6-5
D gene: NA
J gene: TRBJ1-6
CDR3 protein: CASSSEEKPLHF
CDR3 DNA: TGTGCCAGCAGTTCAGAGGAGAAACCCCTCCACTTT

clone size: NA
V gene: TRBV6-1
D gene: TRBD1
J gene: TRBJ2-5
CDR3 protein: CASSDVDRKETQYF
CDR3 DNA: TGTGCCAGCAGTGACGTGGACAGGAAAGAGACCCAGTACTTC

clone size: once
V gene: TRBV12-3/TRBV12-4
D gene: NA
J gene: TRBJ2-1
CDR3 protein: CASGGAGYNEQFF
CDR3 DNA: TGTGCCAGCGGAGGGGCAGGCTACAATGAGCAGTTCTTC

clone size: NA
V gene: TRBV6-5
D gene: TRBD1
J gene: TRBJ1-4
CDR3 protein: CASSYTGTGTEKLFF
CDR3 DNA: TGTGCCAGCAGTTATACCGGGACAGGGACTGAAAAACTGTTTTTT

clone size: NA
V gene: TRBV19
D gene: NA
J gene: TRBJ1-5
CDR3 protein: CASSIVRGFGNQPQHF
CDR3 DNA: TGTGCCAGTAGTATAGTTCGGGGATTTGGCAATCAGCCCCAGCATTTT

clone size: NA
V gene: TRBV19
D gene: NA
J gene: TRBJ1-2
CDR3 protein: CASSPFGAGGYTF
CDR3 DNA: TGTGCCAGTAGCCCCTTTGGGGCAGGTGGCTACACCTTC

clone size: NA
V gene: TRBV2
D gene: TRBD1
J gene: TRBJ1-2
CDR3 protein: CASRRGQSNYGYTF
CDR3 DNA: TGTGCCAGCAGAAGGGGACAGTCTAACTATGGCTACACCTTC

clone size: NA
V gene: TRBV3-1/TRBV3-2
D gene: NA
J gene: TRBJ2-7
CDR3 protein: CASTQGEGGEQYF
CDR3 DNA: TGTGCCAGCACCCAGGGGGAGGGGGGCGAGCAGTACTTC

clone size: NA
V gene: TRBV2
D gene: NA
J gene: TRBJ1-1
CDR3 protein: CASLRGYRVNTEAFF
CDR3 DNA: TGTGCCAGCTTACGGGGTTACAGGGTTAACACTGAAGCTTTCTTT

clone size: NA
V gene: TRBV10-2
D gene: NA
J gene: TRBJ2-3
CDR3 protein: CASSEGTSGADTQYF
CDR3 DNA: TGCGCCAGCAGTGAGGGGACCTCAGGGGCAGATACGCAGTATTTT

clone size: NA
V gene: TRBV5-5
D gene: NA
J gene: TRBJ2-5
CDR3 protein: CASSLYQGGGETQYF
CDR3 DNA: TGTGCCAGCAGCTTGTATCAGGGGGGTGGAGAGACCCAGTACTTC

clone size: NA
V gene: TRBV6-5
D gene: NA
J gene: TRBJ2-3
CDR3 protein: CASSSRTATTDTQYF
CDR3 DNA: TGTGCCAGCAGTTCCCGGACAGCGACAACAGATACGCAGTATTTT

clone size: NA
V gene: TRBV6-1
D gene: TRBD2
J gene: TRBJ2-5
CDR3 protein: CASSEPPRRRGLDIYQETQYF
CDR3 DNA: TGTGCCAGCAGTGAACCCCCCCGACGTCGTGGACTAGACATTTACCAAGAGACCCAGTACTTC

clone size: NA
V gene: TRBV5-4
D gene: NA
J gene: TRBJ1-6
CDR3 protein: CASSVDGSSYNSPLHF
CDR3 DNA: TGTGCCAGCAGCGTGGACGGGAGCTCCTATAATTCACCCCTCCACTTT

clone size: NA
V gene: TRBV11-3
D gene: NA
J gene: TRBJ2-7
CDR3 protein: CASSPTSSYEQYF
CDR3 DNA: TGTGCCAGCAGCCCGACTAGCTCCTACGAGCAGTACTTC